Below are 26 T cell receptor beta chains sequenced from a single sample in a study of monozygotic twins with inflammatory bowel disease. TCRdb processed the 5' RACE reads again and assigns one entry to each CDR3 protein, with no DNA. The listing contains a few hundred thousand distinct CDR3 sequences. The sequenced sample was blood. The receptors derive from a human donor with ulcerative colitis or Crohn's disease, or a healthy co-twin of an affected twin (not recorded which).

The V gene is TRBV27, the J gene TRBJ2-3; TCRdb's assignment of TRBD2 cannot be checked, as there is no DNA. From germline, CDR1 is MNHEY and CDR2 SMNVEV (reference sequence). The CDR3 is made up of 15 amino acids. The CDR3 sequence: CASSLSTGWADTQYF.

The rearrangement links TRBV5-1 to TRBJ2-7; TCRdb's assignment of TRBD1 cannot be checked, as there is no DNA. This CDR3 spans 13 amino acids. Germline loops: CDR1 SGHRS, CDR2 YFSETQ. CDR3 sequence reads: CASSVTQGSEQYF.

CDR3 amino acids: CASSYPRGAQNAEAFF. The chain joins TRBV6-5 to TRBJ1-1; TCRdb calls TRBD1, which cannot be checked without DNA. Germline V lookup: CDR1 MNHEY, CDR2 SVGAGI. This CDR3 contains 16 residues.

This rearrangement joins TRBV15 to TRBJ2-7. From germline, CDR1 is LNHNV and CDR2 YYDKDF (reference sequence). This CDR3 contains 14 residues. CDR3 residues: CATGRDRLYYEQYF.

The gene calls are TRBV7-9 and TRBJ1-1; TCRdb proposes TRBD1, but this gene call is untestable without DNA. There are 14 residues in the CDR3. The germline V gene encodes CDR1 SEHNR and CDR2 FQNEAQ (reference sequence). CDR3 amino acids: CASSPDRGGTEAFF.

V and J are TRBV4-2 and TRBJ1-5. Germline CDR1 reads LGHNA; CDR2 reads YNFKEQ. CDR3 size: 16 residues. The CDR3 spells CASSQGGLQGNQPHHF.

J is TRBJ2-7 and V is TRBV29-1; absent DNA, TCRdb's TRBD1 call cannot be checked. CDR3 length: 14 amino acids. Germline V lookup: CDR1 SQVTM, CDR2 ANQGSEA. Here the CDR3 reads CSVEGDSVTYEQYF.

The chain combines TRBV7-2 with TRBJ1-2; the D gene TCRdb calls, TRBD1, cannot be checked with no DNA. This CDR3 spans 16 amino acids. Germline V gene lookup returns CDR1 SGHTA and CDR2 FQGNSA. The CDR3 is CASSPLGTGAYYGYTF.

The chain is built from TRBV30 and TRBJ2-5; TCRdb calls TRBD1, which cannot be checked without DNA. Germline V CDR1 and CDR2: GTSNPN, SVGIG (reference sequence). The CDR3 is 12 amino acids. CDR3 region: CAWRHTGQTQYF.

The rearrangement joins TRBV7-2 to TRBJ1-5; the TCRdb call, TRBD1, lacks DNA for checking. Germline V CDR1 and CDR2: SGHTA, FQGNSA. The CDR3 is 13 residues long. The CDR3 sequence is CASSSDRGQPQHF.

The rearrangement joins TRBV10-3 to TRBJ2-7; with no DNA, the TCRdb D assignment of TRBD1 cannot be verified. Germline V gives CDR1 ENHRY, CDR2 SYGVKD. This CDR3 contains 16 residues. The CDR3 protein is CAISAWRGQGENEQYF.

The rearrangement uses TRBV7-2 and TRBJ1-2. The CDR3 totals 13 residues. Germline V gene lookup returns CDR1 SGHTA and CDR2 FQGNSA. The CDR3 here is CASSPWGDYGYTF.

The chain is built from TRBV24-1 and TRBJ2-2. From germline, CDR1 is KGHDR and CDR2 SFDVKD. The CDR3 contains 12 residues. The chain's CDR3 is CATSSVAGVLFF.

The chain recombines TRBV6-2 or TRBV6-3 with TRBJ2-1. From germline, CDR1 is MNHEY and CDR2 SVGEGT. The CDR3 loop spans 13 amino acids. The CDR3 loop is CASSYHGPNEQFF.

This rearrangement joins TRBV12-3 or TRBV12-4 to TRBJ2-1; TCRdb reports TRBD2, a call that lacks DNA to check it against. CDR3 length equals 16 residues. The CDR3 loop is CASSPLAGGPYNEQFF.

The CDR3 reads CASSLPPNYNEQFF. This chain uses TRBV7-2 with TRBJ2-1; TCRdb selects TRBD1, and the lack of DNA leaves this call unchecked. The CDR3 covers 14 residues. Germline-derived CDR1 and CDR2 are SGHTA and FQGNSA.

V usage is TRBV12-3 or TRBV12-4 and J usage is TRBJ1-3; TCRdb's D gene call, TRBD1, goes unchecked for lack of DNA. This CDR3 spans 16 amino acids. Here the CDR3 reads CASRATGKASGNTIYF.

The chain employs TRBV9 and TRBJ2-5. Germline CDR1 is SGDLS and CDR2 is YYNGEE. The CDR3 is 14 amino acids. The CDR3 protein is CASSVVGSQETQYF.

The chain employs TRBV24-1 and TRBJ2-1. Germline V gene data show CDR1 as KGHDR and CDR2 as SFDVKD. CDR3 size: 13 residues. CDR3 loop: CATGRDSYNEQFF.

V and J are TRBV19 and TRBJ2-2. The CDR3 contains 13 residues. Germline loops: CDR1 LNHDA, CDR2 SQIVND (reference sequence). The CDR3 is CAGRQTNTGELFF.

The chain uses TRBV6-2 or TRBV6-3 and TRBJ1-6; TCRdb selects TRBD1, and the lack of DNA leaves this call unchecked. CDR3 size: 21 residues. Germline V gives CDR1 MNHEY, CDR2 SVGEGT. CDR3 residues: CASSYPKSGTGPNRYNSPLHF.

V gene TRBV12-5 combines with J gene TRBJ2-2; no DNA is available, so the TRBD1 call from TCRdb remains unchecked. Looked up from germline, CDR1 is LGHNT and CDR2 is FRNRAP. The CDR3 spans 18 residues. The CDR3 spells CASGRINDGTKNTGELFF.

This chain links TRBV7-2 with TRBJ1-5. Germline V CDR1 and CDR2: SGHTA, FQGNSA. The CDR3 runs to 17 residues. CDR3 in amino acids: CASSLIPRGGSNQPQHF.

This chain connects TRBV7-9 to TRBJ1-1. Looked up from germline, CDR1 is SEHNR and CDR2 is FQNEAQ (reference sequence). This CDR3 comprises 15 residues. CDR3: CASSLGFDMNTEAFF.

The CDR3 reads CASSHGTELINEQFF. The rearrangement uses TRBV5-1 and TRBJ2-1; TCRdb lists TRBD1, though no DNA is available to test this call. This CDR3 is 15 amino acids long. Germline V gives CDR1 SGHRS, CDR2 YFSETQ.

The rearrangement joins TRBV7-6 to TRBJ2-7; TCRdb gives TRBD1 as the D gene, but with no DNA this cannot be confirmed. The CDR3 has 14 residues. Germline values: CDR1 SGHVS, CDR2 FNYEAQ. This chain's CDR3 is CASSLDQGFNEQYF.